These 13 T cell receptor beta chains came from one sample sequenced in a study of cytomegalovirus exposure and HLA in healthy donors. Primers: 60 Vbeta forward and 13 Jbeta reverse. The method was immunoSEQ multiplex PCR; TCRdb's version includes in-frame clones alone and lacks a portion of them. Of about 73,000 clones in the sample, 65% to 85% are singletons; the top ten hold roughly an eighth. The specimen sequenced was PBMCs. The receptors here all came from a man between 65 and 79 years old in good health and CMV-seronegative.

The rearrangement joins TRBV14 to TRBJ1-1; 9 positions match TRBD1. The CDR3 is 15 amino acids. Germline trimming cut 3 bases from V and 4 bases from J; bases unmatched to any gene: 6. Germline V gives CDR1 SGHDN, CDR2 FVKESK. This chain's CDR3 is CASSQDRGLSTEAFF. The CDR3 nucleotides are TGTGCCAGCAGCCAGGACAGGGGCCTTTCCACTGAAGCTTTCTTT.

The chain employs TRBV7-2 and TRBJ2-5, with 7 positions matching TRBD2. Per germline, CDR1 SGHTA and CDR2 FQGNSA. V dropped 7 bases and J dropped 4; count of bases not matched to a gene: 18. This CDR3 contains 17 residues. The CDR3 region has the DNA TGTGCCAGCACCGGTATATATAGGGCGGGAGCGGGAGAGACCCAGTACTTC. Its translation: CASTGIYRAGAGETQYF.

The chain couples TRBV6-1 to TRBJ2-7; 9 nucleotides align to TRBD1. V lost 2 bases to trimming and J lost 11 bases; unmatched junction nucleotides: 13. Germline V gene lookup returns CDR1 MNHNS and CDR2 SASEGT. This CDR3 spans 15 amino acids. In DNA, the CDR3 is TGTGCCAGCAGTGAATTCGAGACAGGGGGTACGCGGGAGTACTTC. Protein sequence: CASSEFETGGTREYF.

The V call is TRBV6-5, the J call TRBJ2-5, with 8 bases aligning to TRBD2. V dropped 0 bases and J dropped 2; count of bases not matched to a gene: 2. Germline CDR1 is MNHEY and CDR2 is SVGAGI. The CDR3 is made up of 15 amino acids. This CDR3 is CASSYSAGGQETQYF. The CDR3 nucleotides read TGTGCCAGCAGTTACTCGGCGGGGGGTCAAGAGACCCAGTACTTC.

This clone was detected only a few times. V usage is TRBV4-3 and J usage is TRBJ1-1; D ambiguous. Germline CDR1 reads LGHNA; CDR2 reads YSLEER. This CDR3 region has 14 residues. Deletions cut 0 bases from V and 5 bases from J, with 10 bases between. CDR3 DNA: TGCGCCAGCAGCCAAGATCGTACAGCAACTGAAGCTTTCTTT. Translating it yields CASSQDRTATEAFF.

The chain uses TRBV14 and TRBJ2-3; a weak D match, TRBD1 (5 bases). V was pared by 4 bases and J by 6 bases, with 17 bases between. This CDR3 contains 15 residues. Germline V gene lookup returns CDR1 SGHDN and CDR2 FVKESK. In DNA form, the CDR3 reads TGTGCCAGCAGCCCCCAGTCGCTGGGGCCCGATACGCAGTATTTT. Protein sequence: CASSPQSLGPDTQYF.

The genes are TRBV28 and TRBJ1-1; 8 nucleotides agree with TRBD1. The V gene's germline CDR1 is MDHEN and CDR2 SYDVKM. V shed 5 bases, J shed 5 bases, and the junction held 10 bases outside the gene matches. This CDR3 comprises 15 residues. DNA for the CDR3: TGTGCCAGCAGTGGACAGGGTGCAGGAGATACTGAAGCTTTCTTT. It is translated as CASSGQGAGDTEAFF. Full variable domain (remainder filled in from reference TRBV28 and TRBJ1-1): DVKVTQSSRYLVKRTGEKVFLECVQDMDHENMFWYRQDPGLGLRLIYFSYDVKMKEKGDIPEGYSVSREKKERFSLILESASTNQTSMYLCASSGQGAGDTEAFFGQGTRLTVV.

The table lists this clone with a count of one. The chain uses TRBV19 and TRBJ2-2; D is uncertain. Germline V lookup: CDR1 LNHDA, CDR2 SQIVND (reference sequence). The V gene lost 1 base and the J gene lost 6 bases, with 12 bases spanning the gap. This CDR3 is 15 amino acids long. Here the CDR3 DNA reads TGTGCCAGTAGTATAGTCCACTTTTTGGCCGGGGAGCTGTTTTTT. This translates into CASSIVHFLAGELFF. The whole variable domain, filled in from reference TRBV19 and TRBJ2-2, reads DGGITQSPKYLFRKEGQNVTLSCEQNLNHDAMYWYRQDPGQGLRLIYYSQIVNDFQKGDIAEGYSVSREKKESFPLTVTSAQKNPTAFYLCASSIVHFLAGELFFGEGSRLTVL.

This rearrangement joins TRBV11-2 to TRBJ2-3; TRBD2 is a possible D gene (5 bases). Trimming stripped 2 bases from V and 3 bases from J, with 9 bases between. CDR3 length: 14 residues. Germline loops: CDR1 SGHAT, CDR2 FQNNGV. DNA of the CDR3: TGTGCCAGCAGCTTAAGAGCGGAGACAGATACGCAGTATTTT. Protein: CASSLRAETDTQYF.

The genes are TRBV7-2 and TRBJ1-1; D is uncertain. The V and J ends lost 5 bases and 0 bases respectively, with 7 bases between them. The germline V gene encodes CDR1 SGHTA and CDR2 FQGNSA. The CDR3 length is 13 residues. For the CDR3, the DNA is TGTGCCAGCAGCGCAACAGTGAACACTGAAGCTTTCTTT. This gives the protein CASSATVNTEAFF.

This chain joins TRBV5-6 and TRBJ1-2; D is undetermined. This CDR3 contains 14 residues. The V and J ends lost 0 bases and 2 bases respectively, with 8 bases between them. Germline CDR1 SGHDT, CDR2 YYEEEE. This chain's CDR3 is CASSLVVGNYGYTF. CDR3 bases: TGTGCCAGCAGCTTGGTGGTGGGCAACTATGGCTACACCTTC. The full variable domain, with the rest looked up from reference TRBV5-6 and TRBJ1-2, is DAGVTQSPTHLIKTRGQQVTLRCSPKSGHDTVSWYQQALGQGPQFIFQYYEEEERQRGNFPDRFSGHQFPNYSSELNVNALLLGDSALYLCASSLVVGNYGYTFGSGTRLTVV.

The chain recombines TRBV15 with TRBJ2-5; possibly TRBD2 for D (5 bases). The V end lost 0 bases, the J end lost 0 bases, and 11 bases lay between the germline ends. The CDR3 consists of 16 residues. Germline V gene sequence: CDR1 LNHNV, CDR2 YYDKDF (reference sequence). CDR3: CATSRDRGDYQETQYF. Here the CDR3 DNA reads TGTGCCACCAGCAGAGATCGGGGAGACTACCAAGAGACCCAGTACTTC. Full variable domain (outside the CDR3, taken from reference TRBV15 and TRBJ2-5): DAMVIQNPRYQVTQFGKPVTLSCSQTLNHNVMYWYQQKSSQAPKLLFHYYDKDFNNEADTPDNFQSRRPNTSFCFLDIRSPGLGDTAMYLCATSRDRGDYQETQYFGPGTRLLVL.

V gene TRBV9 combines with J gene TRBJ2-2; 9 nucleotides align to TRBD2. The CDR3 contains 16 residues. V trimming: 1 base; J trimming: 4 bases; junction bases outside the gene matches: 5. CDR1 is SGDLS and CDR2 is YYNGEE in the germline V gene. This CDR3 is CASSVQAGGGTGELFF. Here the CDR3 DNA reads TGTGCCAGCAGCGTACAAGCGGGGGGCGGCACCGGGGAGCTGTTTTTT.